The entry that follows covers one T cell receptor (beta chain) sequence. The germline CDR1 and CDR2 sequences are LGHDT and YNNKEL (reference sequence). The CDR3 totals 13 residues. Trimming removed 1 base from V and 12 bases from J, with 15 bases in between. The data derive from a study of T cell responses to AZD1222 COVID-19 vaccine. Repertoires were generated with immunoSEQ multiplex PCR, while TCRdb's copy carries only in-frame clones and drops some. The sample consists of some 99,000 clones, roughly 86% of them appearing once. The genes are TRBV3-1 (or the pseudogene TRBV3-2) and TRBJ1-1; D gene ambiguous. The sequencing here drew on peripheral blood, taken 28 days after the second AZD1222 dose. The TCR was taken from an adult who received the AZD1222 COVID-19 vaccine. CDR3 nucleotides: TGTGCCAGCAGCCAAGCTCCCCCGGGGAGGCCTTTCTTT. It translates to CASSQAPPGRPFF.